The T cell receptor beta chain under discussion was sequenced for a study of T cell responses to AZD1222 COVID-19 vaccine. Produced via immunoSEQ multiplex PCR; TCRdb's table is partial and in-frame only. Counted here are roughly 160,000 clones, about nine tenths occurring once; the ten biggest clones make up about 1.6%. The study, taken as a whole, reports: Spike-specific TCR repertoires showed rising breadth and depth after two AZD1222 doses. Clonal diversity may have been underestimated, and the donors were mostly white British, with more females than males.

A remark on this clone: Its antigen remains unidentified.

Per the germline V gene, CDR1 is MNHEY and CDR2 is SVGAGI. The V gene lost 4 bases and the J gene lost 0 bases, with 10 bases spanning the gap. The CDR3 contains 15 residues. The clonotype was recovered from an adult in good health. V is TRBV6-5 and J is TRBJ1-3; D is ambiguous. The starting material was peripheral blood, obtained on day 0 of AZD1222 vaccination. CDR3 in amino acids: CASSSYLGSGNTIYF. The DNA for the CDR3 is TGTGCCAGCAGTTCCTACCTTGGCTCTGGAAACACCATATATTTT.